What follows are 13 T cell receptor beta chains derived from one specimen sequenced in a study of T cell clonality in common variable immunodeficiency. General study findings and limits: In common variable immunodeficiency, TCR beta chains reportedly carried fewer deletions and N-nucleotide insertions.

Here immunoSEQ multiplex PCR was the method, and the copy in TCRdb shows in-frame clones only, minus some. The counts give about 33,000 clones, none of them seen only once; roughly 6.1% is held by the top ten. No antigen is known for these receptors. Specimen: peripheral blood mononuclear cells. All receptors derive from a human donor with common variable immunodeficiency.

This clone was counted ten times or more. The CDR3 reads CSGGGTGYNEQFF. CDR3 DNA, as far as it was read: TGCAGCGGCGGTGGAACAGGGTACAATGAG. This chain connects TRBV29-1 to TRBJ2-1; weak D call: TRBD1 (6 bases). The read halts 3 residues ahead of the CDR3 end, with the missing end drawn from the germline J gene. The CDR3 has 13 residues. Trimming left V 7 bases short and J 4 bases short, with 14 bases between. Looked up from germline, CDR1 is SQVTM and CDR2 is ANQGSEA.

This clone is deemed medium-sized. The CDR3 end falls 3 residues outside the read, so it is completed with the germline J gene. V usage is TRBV30 and J usage is TRBJ2-7; 7 nucleotides line up with TRBD1. Germline V lookup: CDR1 GTSNPN, CDR2 SVGIG (reference sequence). The CDR3 runs 13 residues. After removal of 6 bases from V and 1 base from J, the junction contained 6 bases not matched to a gene. The CDR3 DNA, read in part, is TGTGCCTGTAATACAGGGGTTTCCTACGAG. Translating gives CACNTGVSYE. The entire CDR3 is CACNTGVSYEQYF.

This clone was observed at least ten times. The sequenced part of the CDR3 DNA is TGTGCCAGTAAACAGGGAGACTCCTACGAG. It translates to CASKQGDSYE. The CDR3 as a whole reads CASKQGDSYEQYF. The chain employs TRBV19 and TRBJ2-7; perhaps TRBD1 as D (6 bases). The CDR3 end lies 3 residues beyond the end of the read and is filled in from the germline J gene. CDR1 is LNHDA, CDR2 SQIVND, per germline (reference sequence). The CDR3 covers 13 residues. V lost 7 bases and J 0 bases, leaving 10 bases between the germline ends.

This clone showed up many times. The CDR3 is cut off 3 residues early in the read; its end comes from the germline J gene. The rearrangement joins TRBV2 to TRBJ2-7, with 7 bases matching TRBD1. The V gene's germline CDR1 is SNHLY and CDR2 FYNNEI. V shed 2 bases, J shed 3 bases, and the junction held 7 bases outside the gene matches. This CDR3 has 15 amino acids. CDR3 DNA, as far as it was read: TGTGCCAGCAGTGAAAAATGGGGACAGCTCTACGAG. This translates into CASSEKWGQLYE. The whole CDR3 reads CASSEKWGQLYEQYF.

This clone was seen many times. Read sequence stops 3 residues before the CDR3 end, and the germline J gene provides the missing end. The chain carries TRBV12-3 or TRBV12-4 and TRBJ1-3; 7 nucleotides agree with TRBD1. The J segment lost 4 bases and the V segment lost 6 bases, leaving 6 bases of the junction unmatched. The CDR3 runs to 14 residues. The CDR3 here is CASSPGTEGNTIYF. Partial CDR3 DNA: TGTGCCAGCAGCCCCGGGACAGAAGGAAACACC.

This clone showed up many times. From the germline J gene comes the end of the CDR3, since the read stops 3 residues before it. V usage is TRBV6-1 and J usage is TRBJ2-7, with D possibly being TRBD1 (6 bases). This CDR3 has 15 residues. CDR1 is MNHNS, CDR2 SASEGT, per germline. Trimming took off 4 bases at V and 2 bases at J, with 15 bases between the two ends. The CDR3 here is CASSVQQGMTYEQYF. The sequenced part of the CDR3 DNA is TGTGCCAGCAGTGTACAACAGGGAATGACCTACGAG.

The sample holds many counts of this clone. The read gets to within 3 residues of the CDR3 end, and the germline J gene fills in the rest. The rearrangement links TRBV6-2 or TRBV6-3 to TRBJ1-5; 9 bases map to TRBD1. Germline-derived CDR1 and CDR2 are MNHEY and SVGEGT. The length of the CDR3 is 13 residues. After removal of 7 bases from V and 5 bases from J, the junction contained 3 bases not matched to a gene. Incomplete CDR3 DNA: TGTGCCAGCACCGGACAGGGGTATCAGCCC. Amino acid sequence: CASTGQGYQP. From start to end, the CDR3 is CASTGQGYQPQHF.

This clone showed up many times. The read halts 3 residues ahead of the CDR3 end, with the missing end drawn from the germline J gene. This rearrangement joins TRBV7-8 to TRBJ2-1; 8 bases align to TRBD2. This CDR3 has 18 residues. J was trimmed by 8 bases and V by 3 bases; bases with no gene match: 18. CDR1 is SGHVS, CDR2 FQNEAQ, per germline. CDR3 loop: CASSFHLVGRGAGYEQFF. The CDR3 DNA, read in part, is TGTGCCAGCAGCTTCCATCTCGTAGGGCGGGGGGCCGGATATGAG.

This clone has just a few counts. The read falls 3 residues short of the CDR3 end, and the missing part is taken from the germline J gene. The chain is built from TRBV20-1 and TRBJ2-7, with 9 bases that match TRBD2. V was clipped by 3 bases and J by 2 bases; unmatched bases: 11. The CDR3 has 16 amino acids. The germline CDR1 and CDR2 sequences are DFQATT and SNEGSKA (reference sequence). Here the CDR3 reads CSASGKTSGDPYEQYF. The CDR3 bases that were read are TGCAGTGCTAGTGGGAAGACTAGCGGCGATCCCTACGAG.

This clone was found a few times. The read falls 3 residues short of the CDR3 end, and the missing part is taken from the germline J gene. This chain connects TRBV18 to TRBJ1-2; 10 positions agree with TRBD1. The V gene end was trimmed by 4 bases and the J gene end by 3 bases; junction bases not matched to a gene: 5. Germline V gives CDR1 KGHSH, CDR2 LQKENI. The CDR3 loop spans 15 amino acids. The covered CDR3 bases are TGTGCCAGCTCACTTCCGGACAGGGGGGACTATGGC. This codes for CASSLPDRGDYG. The complete CDR3 sequence is CASSLPDRGDYGYTF.

In this sample, this clone turned up many times. Partial CDR3 DNA: TGCAGTGCTAGAAGGGGACAGGGGGCGGACAGGAATCAGCCC. This gives the protein CSARRGQGADRNQP. The full-length CDR3 reads as CSARRGQGADRNQPQHF. This sequence joins TRBV20-1 and TRBJ1-5; the match to TRBD1 covers 12 bases. The CDR3 is cut off 3 residues early in the read; its end comes from the germline J gene. The germline gives CDR1 DFQATT, CDR2 SNEGSKA (reference sequence). CDR3 length equals 17 residues. Germline trimming cut 2 bases from V and 4 bases from J; bases unmatched to any gene: 9.

The table lists this clone with a few counts. The missing CDR3 end, 3 residues past where the read stops, is filled in from the germline J gene. The rearrangement uses TRBV5-6 and TRBJ2-5; 8 positions match TRBD2. This CDR3 region has 14 residues. Trimming took 6 bases from V and 3 from J; bases not matched to a gene: 7. Germline V lookup: CDR1 SGHDT, CDR2 YYEEEE. Incomplete CDR3 DNA: TGTGCCAGCACCTCGGGGGGGGCAGAAGAGACC. Translated: CASTSGGAEET. The whole CDR3 protein is CASTSGGAEETQYF.

Of note for this clone: The DNA ends 3 residues before the CDR3 does, and the rest of the CDR3 is filled in from the germline J gene. J is TRBJ2-1 and V is TRBV2; 13 bases agree with TRBD2. This CDR3 is 17 amino acids long. Unmatched junction bases numbered 9, after V lost 2 bases and J lost 8 bases. CDR1 SNHLY and CDR2 FYNNEI come from the germline V gene. The CDR3 protein is CASSEWTSGGQGDEQFF. The CDR3 DNA, read in part, is TGTGCCAGCAGTGAATGGACTAGCGGGGGTCAAGGGGATGAG.